The 16 T cell receptor beta chains listed next were all sequenced from one sample in a study of graft-versus-host responses after intestinal transplantation. Using immunoSEQ multiplex PCR, the repertoire was profiled, and TCRdb retains in-frame clones only, with some absent. The data contain under 20,000 clones, 90% of them singletons. The sample consisted of PBMCs, taken 350 to 400 days after transplant. These receptors were obtained from a human patient who received an intestinal transplant, so some T cells may come from the graft donor.

The J gene is TRBJ2-7, the V gene TRBV9, with D possibly being TRBD2 (6 bases). Germline CDR1 and CDR2: SGDLS and YYNGEE. The CDR3 extends over 14 amino acids. The V and J ends lost 2 bases and 0 bases respectively, with 9 bases between them. The CDR3 DNA reads as TGTGCCAGCAGCGTTGCGGGACCCTCCTACGAGCAGTACTTC. Translated: CASSVAGPSYEQYF.

The chain couples TRBV6-6 to TRBJ1-3; D is unresolved. This CDR3 is built from 15 residues. CDR1 and CDR2 from the germline V gene are MNHNY and SVGAGI (reference sequence). V lost 7 bases and J 0 bases, leaving 13 bases between the germline ends. CDR3 residues: CASKIGTLSGNTIYF. The CDR3 DNA sequence: TGTGCCAGCAAAATTGGCACCCTCTCTGGAAACACCATATATTTT.

This clone has a single count. CDR3 nucleotide sequence: TGTGCCAGCAGCTGGGACAGGGGAAGGAATGAAAAACTGTTTTTT. This encodes CASSWDRGRNEKLFF. The chain links TRBV5-4 to TRBJ1-4; 10 positions match TRBD1. The CDR3 consists of 15 residues. The germline gives CDR1 SGHNT, CDR2 YYREEE (reference sequence). After removal of 3 bases from V and 5 bases from J, the junction contained 4 bases not matched to a gene.

This clone has a handful of counts. This chain uses TRBV28 with TRBJ1-3; the match to TRBD1 covers 8 bases. V dropped 5 bases and J dropped 3; count of bases not matched to a gene: 3. There are 14 residues in the CDR3. Germline V lookup: CDR1 MDHEN, CDR2 SYDVKM. CDR3: CASSGQGGGNTIYF. CDR3 in DNA: TGTGCCAGCAGTGGACAGGGCGGTGGAAACACCATATATTTT.

The chain carries TRBV4-1 and TRBJ1-2, with TRBD1 matching 7 bases. This CDR3 is built from 14 residues. Germline CDR1 is MGHRA and CDR2 is YSYEKL. The V segment lost 4 bases and the J segment 4 bases; nucleotides outside the gene matches: 6. The CDR3 is CASSPTGWGYGYTF. The CDR3 nucleotides read TGCGCCAGCAGCCCGACAGGGTGGGGCTATGGCTACACCTTC.

The CDR3 DNA sequence: TGTGCCAGCAGTGAGGACGGGGAGACCCAGTACTTC. Translating gives CASSEDGETQYF. The chain joins TRBV2 to TRBJ2-5; no reliable D call. From germline, CDR1 is SNHLY and CDR2 FYNNEI. Trimming removed 3 bases from V and 5 bases from J, with 7 bases in between. This CDR3 is 12 amino acids long.

This clone showed up just once. The genes are TRBV15 and TRBJ2-1, with 8 bases matching TRBD2. This CDR3 comprises 15 residues. Germline trimming cut 0 bases from V and 7 bases from J; bases unmatched to any gene: 5. From germline, CDR1 is LNHNV and CDR2 YYDKDF (reference sequence). The CDR3 loop is CATSRDPGGSNEQFF. In DNA form, the CDR3 reads TGTGCCACCAGCAGAGATCCGGGAGGGTCGAATGAGCAGTTCTTC.

This chain joins TRBV2 and TRBJ2-5; 10 bases are shared with TRBD2. V shed 3 bases, J shed 1 base, and the junction held 2 bases outside the gene matches. The CDR3 runs to 15 residues. Per germline, CDR1 SNHLY and CDR2 FYNNEI. This CDR3 is CASSEPSGGQETQYF. The CDR3, as DNA: TGTGCCAGCAGTGAGCCTAGCGGGGGCCAAGAGACCCAGTACTTC.

This clone is a singleton in its sample. The chain has TRBV28 and TRBJ2-2, with TRBD2 identical over 8 bases. Germline trimming cut 5 bases from V and 7 bases from J; bases unmatched to any gene: 15. Germline V gene lookup returns CDR1 MDHEN and CDR2 SYDVKM. The CDR3 is 17 amino acids. CDR3 DNA: TGTGCCAGCAGTCCCAGGCGAGCGGGAGCCGTACACGGGGAGCTGTTTTTT. Amino acid sequence: CASSPRRAGAVHGELFF.

This clone was seen a handful of times. This chain connects TRBV6-5 to TRBJ1-2, with 7 bases fitting TRBD1. The CDR3 has 14 amino acids. Germline assignment: CDR1 MNHEY and CDR2 SVGAGI. J lost 6 bases, V lost 2 bases, and 6 bases had no gene match. The CDR3 sequence: CASSYGRGRDGYTF. CDR3 coding DNA: TGTGCCAGCAGTTACGGAAGGGGGCGAGATGGCTACACCTTC.

The rearrangement links TRBV18 to TRBJ2-7, with 10 bases matching TRBD2. In germline, CDR1 is KGHSH, CDR2 LQKENI. The junction had 8 bases not matched to a gene; V was cut back by 4 bases and J by 2 bases. CDR3 length equals 16 residues. In nucleotides, the CDR3 is TGTGCCAGCTCACGGCTTAGCGGGGGGACAACCTACGAGCAGTACTTC. This sequence encodes CASSRLSGGTTYEQYF.

CDR3 nucleotide sequence: TGTGCCAGAAAGCAGAAAGCGGACAGTTCCTACGAGCAGTACTTC. Translating gives CARKQKADSSYEQYF. The genes are TRBV5-3 and TRBJ2-7; D is perhaps TRBD1 (6 bases). Being an ORF, TRBV5-3 has a function that is uncertain. The CDR3 covers 15 residues. V lost 6 bases to trimming and J lost 1 base, with 17 bases between them.

This clone was seen just once. The chain links TRBV5-4 to TRBJ1-2; TRBD1 matches at 8 bases. The J segment lost 2 bases and the V segment lost 1 base, leaving 4 bases of the junction unmatched. This CDR3 region has 15 residues. Germline loops: CDR1 SGHNT, CDR2 YYREEE (reference sequence). The CDR3 nucleotides read TGTGCCAGCAGCTTGAAGGACAGGGCGAACTATGGCTACACCTTC. This translates into CASSLKDRANYGYTF.

J is TRBJ1-1 and V is TRBV6-5, with D perhaps TRBD1 (5 bases). V was shortened by 2 bases and J by 1 base, with 8 bases between the two germline ends. The CDR3 totals 14 residues. Germline CDR1 MNHEY, CDR2 SVGAGI. CDR3 region: CASSYTGRNTEAFF. Here the CDR3 DNA reads TGTGCCAGCAGTTACACAGGAAGGAACACTGAAGCTTTCTTT.

CDR3 protein: CASTRGYGYTF. In nucleotides, the CDR3 is TGTGCCAGCACTCGGGGCTATGGCTACACCTTC. The chain combines TRBV6-5 with TRBJ1-2; D unresolved. The length of the CDR3 is 11 residues. CDR1 is MNHEY and CDR2 is SVGAGI in the germline V gene. Trimming removed 7 bases at V and 4 bases at J, with 7 bases between.

The rearrangement links TRBV4-1 to TRBJ2-7; 9 nucleotides align to TRBD2. The CDR3 totals 16 residues. Germline V gene data show CDR1 as MGHRA and CDR2 as YSYEKL. After removal of 1 base from V and 3 bases from J, the junction contained 7 bases not matched to a gene. This CDR3 reads CASSQGGSGGGYEQYF. In DNA form, the CDR3 reads TGCGCCAGCAGCCAAGGGGGTAGCGGGGGAGGCTACGAGCAGTACTTC.